This note documents a single T cell receptor beta chain sequence. These data come from a study of blood T cell repertoires in COVID-19. Overall study: Donors in the United States, Italy and Spain gave samples during acute or convalescent COVID-19. T cells, B-cell-depleted T cells, or PBMCs provided the cDNA or gDNA that served as material.

Germline trimming cut 1 base from V and 6 bases from J; bases unmatched to any gene: 6. CDR1 and CDR2 from the germline V gene are SGHNT and YENEEA. This CDR3 spans 15 amino acids. This table comes from immunoSEQ multiplex PCR, and its TCRdb copy is limited to in-frame clones, with some not included. The repertoire holds more than 95,000 clones, with 81% as singletons. Enrollment of patients from Seattle took place during active infection, with longitudinal follow-up. The chain employs TRBV11-3 and TRBJ1-3; TRBD1 matches 7 bases. The sequencing input was peripheral blood. The origin of this receptor is a young man with COVID-19, enrolled during active disease. This CDR3 reads CASSLVGGAENTIYF. The DNA of the CDR3 is TGTGCCAGCAGCTTAGTAGGGGGCGCAGAAAACACCATATATTTT.